This entry concerns a single T cell receptor beta chain. Its antigen is undetermined. V dropped 7 bases and J dropped 1 base, with 11 bases sitting between them. This CDR3 spans 13 amino acids. Germline loops: CDR1 MDHEN, CDR2 SYDVKM. The sample belongs to a study of T cell responses to AZD1222 COVID-19 vaccine. Study-level background: Analysis merged second doses at about 4 or about 12 weeks. Study-level points and caveats: The repertoires were collected only after the peak T cell response. At 160-218 and 743-854, vaccine-associated CD4 TCRs were dominant, and they spanned spike.

Clones were read by immunoSEQ multiplex PCR, and TCRdb kept only the in-frame ones, dropping some. The repertoire has some 74,000 clones, around 84% of them found once; the top ten carry approximately 22%. Sequences were derived from peripheral blood, sampled on day 0 of AZD1222 vaccination. The genes are TRBV28 and TRBJ2-7, with D hard to call. The receptor's source is an adult in good health. The chain's CDR3 is CASTYTLSYEQYF. DNA of the CDR3: TGTGCCAGCACTTATACCCTATCCTACGAGCAGTACTTC.